Below are 12 T cell receptor beta chains sequenced from a single sample in a study of blood T cell repertoires in COVID-19. TCRdb's table, derived via immunoSEQ multiplex PCR, lists solely in-frame clones and lacks some. The table includes over 110,000 clones, 70% to 90% detected once. The material sequenced was peripheral blood. These receptors were taken from a human donor in a cohort sampled during active COVID-19.

The chain couples TRBV19 to TRBJ1-1; weak D call: TRBD1 (6 bases). The CDR3 is 16 amino acids. Deletions cut 3 bases from V and 0 bases from J, with 14 bases between. CDR1 and CDR2 (germline): LNHDA, SQIVND (reference sequence). The CDR3 region is CASSMKGGVLNTEAFF. CDR3 bases: TGTGCCAGTAGTATGAAGGGGGGGGTCCTGAACACTGAAGCTTTCTTT.

The chain joins TRBV3-1 (or the pseudogene TRBV3-2) to TRBJ1-4; D is possibly TRBD1 (5 bases). Trimming took 0 bases from V and 4 from J, leaving 9 bases between them. The CDR3 is made up of 15 amino acids. Looked up from germline, CDR1 is LGHDT and CDR2 is YNNKEL (reference sequence). CDR3 residues: CASSQDQGLNEKLFF. The DNA for the CDR3 is TGTGCCAGCAGCCAAGATCAGGGCCTTAATGAAAAACTGTTTTTT.

The CDR3 coding sequence is TGTGCCAGCAGTTTTACCGACAGTACTGAAGCTTTCTTT. It yields the protein CASSFTDSTEAFF. The genes are TRBV12-3 or TRBV12-4 and TRBJ1-1, with TRBD1 as a possible D gene (5 bases). Trimming shortened V by 3 bases and J by 5 bases, and 10 bases separated the two germline ends. The length of the CDR3 is 13 residues.

In DNA form, the CDR3 reads TGTGCCAGCACAGGGGGCGCGTCCTACACATCTATCAATCAGCCCCAGCATTTT. Its translation is CASTGGASYTSINQPQHF. This chain connects TRBV19 to TRBJ1-5; 9 bases are a match to TRBD1. With 9 bases clipped from V and 3 bases from J, the junction kept 18 bases outside the gene matches. Germline CDR1 is LNHDA and CDR2 is SQIVND (reference sequence). This CDR3 is built from 18 residues.

The chain carries TRBV7-2 and TRBJ2-4; possible D gene TRBD1, 5 bases. CDR3 size: 16 residues. The V gene lost 1 base and the J gene lost 2 bases, with 12 bases spanning the gap. The germline V gene encodes CDR1 SGHTA and CDR2 FQGNSA. The CDR3 coding sequence is TGTGCCAGCAGCTTAGGGGCAGGGAACCCCAAAAACATTCAGTACTTC. Its protein product is CASSLGAGNPKNIQYF.

The chain joins TRBV7-9 to TRBJ2-7; no reliable D call. The V gene's germline CDR1 is SEHNR and CDR2 FQNEAQ (reference sequence). The CDR3 is 13 residues long. The V gene lost 6 bases and the J gene lost 0 bases, with 9 bases spanning the gap. CDR3 residues: CASRSVSSYEQYF. CDR3 nucleotide sequence: TGTGCCAGCAGGAGCGTGAGCTCCTACGAGCAGTACTTC.

This chain links TRBV3-1 (or the pseudogene TRBV3-2) with TRBJ2-3, with 10 bases that match TRBD2. The CDR3 sequence is 15 residues long. CDR1 is LGHDT, CDR2 YNNKEL, per germline (reference sequence). V gave up 4 bases and J gave up 5 bases; unmatched junction bases: 6. The CDR3 spells CASSRNSGGIDTQYF. The CDR3 region has the DNA TGTGCCAGCAGCCGGAATAGCGGGGGGATAGATACGCAGTATTTT.

The chain joins TRBV4-1 to TRBJ1-4, with 8 positions matching TRBD1. Per the germline V gene, CDR1 is MGHRA and CDR2 is YSYEKL. After removal of 3 bases from V and 7 bases from J, the junction contained 7 bases not matched to a gene. The length of the CDR3 is 15 residues. This CDR3 reads CASSHQPDRGEKLFF. Here the CDR3 DNA reads TGCGCCAGCAGCCATCAGCCCGACAGGGGTGAAAAACTGTTTTTT.

This rearrangement joins TRBV5-1 to TRBJ2-3, with D possibly matching TRBD2 (6 bases). The germline gives CDR1 SGHRS, CDR2 YFSETQ. The CDR3 sequence is 13 residues long. V lost 4 bases to trimming and J lost 4 bases, with 10 bases between them. Here the CDR3 DNA reads TGCGCCAGCAGCCCGGGGGTGGCAGATACGCAGTATTTT. It codes for CASSPGVADTQYF. The full variable domain, completed using reference TRBV5-1 and TRBJ2-3, is KAGVTQTPRYLIKTRGQQVTLSCSPISGHRSVSWYQQTPGQGLQFLFEYFSETQRNKGNFPGRFSGRQFSNSRSEMNVSTLELGDSALYLCASSPGVADTQYFGPGTRLTVL.

The chain recombines TRBV6-6 with TRBJ1-1, with 8 bases aligning to TRBD1. Germline-derived CDR1 and CDR2 are MNHNY and SVGAGI (reference sequence). V was clipped by 0 bases and J by 5 bases; unmatched bases: 5. The CDR3 length is 15 residues. In DNA form, the CDR3 reads TGTGCCAGCAGTTACTCGGACAGGGAGGGGACTGAAGCTTTCTTT. Its protein is CASSYSDREGTEAFF.

This chain uses TRBV4-3 with TRBJ2-3, with 14 bases that match TRBD2. The CDR3 length is 17 residues. The trim removed 3 bases at V and 4 bases at J, leaving 6 bases unmatched. The germline V gene encodes CDR1 LGHNA and CDR2 YSLEER. The CDR3 sequence: CASSQGLAGAPADTQYF. The CDR3 nucleotides are TGCGCCAGCAGCCAGGGACTAGCGGGGGCCCCCGCAGATACGCAGTATTTT.

This clone has only one observation. The chain links TRBV7-9 to TRBJ1-5, with TRBD1 as a possible D gene (5 bases). The CDR3 consists of 14 residues. Germline CDR1 is SEHNR and CDR2 is FQNEAQ (reference sequence). The V and J ends lost 0 bases and 5 bases respectively, with 8 bases between them. CDR3 nucleotides: TGTGCCAGCAGCTTAGCGACGGGGGATCAGCCCCAGCATTTT. This codes for CASSLATGDQPQHF.